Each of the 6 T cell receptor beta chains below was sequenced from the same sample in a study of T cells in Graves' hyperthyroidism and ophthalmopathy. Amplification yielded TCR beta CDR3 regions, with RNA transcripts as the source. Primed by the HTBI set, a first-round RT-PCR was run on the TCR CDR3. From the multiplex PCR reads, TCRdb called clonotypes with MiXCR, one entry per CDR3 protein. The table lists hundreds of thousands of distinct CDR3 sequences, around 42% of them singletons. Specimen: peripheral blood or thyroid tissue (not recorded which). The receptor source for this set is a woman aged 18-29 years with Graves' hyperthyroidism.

The CDR3 coding sequence is TGTGCTAGTGGTTTGGGGGCCTTGGGGAGCAATCAGCCCCAGCATTTT. Amino acids: CASGLGALGSNQPQHF. The rearrangement uses TRBV12-5 and TRBJ1-5; D unresolved. Between the trimmed V and J ends, which lost 1 base and 1 base, there was a span of 11 bases. The CDR3 sequence is 16 residues long. The germline gives CDR1 LGHNT, CDR2 FRNRAP.

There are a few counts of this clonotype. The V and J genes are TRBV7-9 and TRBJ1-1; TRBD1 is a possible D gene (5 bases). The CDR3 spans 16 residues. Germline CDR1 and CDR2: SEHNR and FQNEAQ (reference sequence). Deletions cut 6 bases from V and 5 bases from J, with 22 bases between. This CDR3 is CASSSIFVGARTEAFF. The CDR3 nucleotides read TGTGCCAGCAGTTCCATATTCGTAGGGGCGCGAACTGAAGCTTTCTTT.

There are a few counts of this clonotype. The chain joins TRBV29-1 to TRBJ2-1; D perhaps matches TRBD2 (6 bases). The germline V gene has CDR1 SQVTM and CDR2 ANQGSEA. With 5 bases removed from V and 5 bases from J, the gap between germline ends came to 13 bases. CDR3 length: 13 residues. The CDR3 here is CSVRASADNEQFF. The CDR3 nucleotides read TGCAGCGTTAGGGCTAGCGCAGACAATGAGCAGTTCTTC.

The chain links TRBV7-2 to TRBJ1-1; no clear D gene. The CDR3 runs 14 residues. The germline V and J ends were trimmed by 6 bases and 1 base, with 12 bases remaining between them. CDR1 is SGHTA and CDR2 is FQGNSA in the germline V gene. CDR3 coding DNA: TGTGCCAGCAGACGTCCGGGCGGGAACACTGAAGCTTTCTTT. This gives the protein CASRRPGGNTEAFF.

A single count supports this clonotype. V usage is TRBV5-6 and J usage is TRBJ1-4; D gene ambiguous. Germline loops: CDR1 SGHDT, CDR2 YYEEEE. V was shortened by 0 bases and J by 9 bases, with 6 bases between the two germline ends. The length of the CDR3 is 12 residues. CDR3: CASSLAGKKLFF. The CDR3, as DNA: TGTGCCAGCAGCTTGGCGGGGAAAAAACTGTTTTTT.

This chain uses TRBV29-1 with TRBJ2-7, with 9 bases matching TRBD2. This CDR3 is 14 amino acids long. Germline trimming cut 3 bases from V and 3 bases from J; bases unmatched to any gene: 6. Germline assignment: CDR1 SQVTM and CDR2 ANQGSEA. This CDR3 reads CSVEWLAGFYEQYF. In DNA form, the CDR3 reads TGCAGCGTTGAGTGGCTAGCGGGGTTCTACGAGCAGTACTTC.